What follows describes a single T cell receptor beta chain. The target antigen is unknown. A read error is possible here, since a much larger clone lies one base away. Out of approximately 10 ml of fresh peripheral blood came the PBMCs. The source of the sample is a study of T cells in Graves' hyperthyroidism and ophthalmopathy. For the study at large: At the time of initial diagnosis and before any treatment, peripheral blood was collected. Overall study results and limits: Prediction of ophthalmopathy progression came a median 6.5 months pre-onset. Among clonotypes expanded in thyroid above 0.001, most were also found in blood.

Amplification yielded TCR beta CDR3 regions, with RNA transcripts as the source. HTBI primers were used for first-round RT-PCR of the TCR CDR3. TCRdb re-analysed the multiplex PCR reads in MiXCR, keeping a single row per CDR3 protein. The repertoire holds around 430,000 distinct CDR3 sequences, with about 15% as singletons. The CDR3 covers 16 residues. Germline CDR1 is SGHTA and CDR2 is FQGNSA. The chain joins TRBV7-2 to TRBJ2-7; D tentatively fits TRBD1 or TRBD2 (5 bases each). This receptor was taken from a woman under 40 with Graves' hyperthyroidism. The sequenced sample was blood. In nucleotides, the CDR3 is TGTGCCCGCAGCTTAGCAGAGGGGTTAGGCTCCTACGAGCAGTACTTC. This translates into CARSLAEGLGSYEQYF. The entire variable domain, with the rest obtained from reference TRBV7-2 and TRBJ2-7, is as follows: GAGVSQSPSNKVTEKGKDVELRCDPISGHTALYWYRQSLGQGLEFLIYFQGNSAPDKSGLPSDRFSAERTGGSVSTLTIQRTQQEDSAVYLCARSLAEGLGSYEQYFGPGTRLTVT.